Sequencing of this T cell receptor (beta chain) was carried out in a study of vaccination effects on CD4 cells after COVID-19 (dated by TCRdb to the early 2020s). A note on the overall study: Each participant got two doses of an mRNA SARS-CoV-2 vaccine, either BNT162b2 or mRNA-1273. SARS-CoV-2 spike-specific CD4+ TCR repertoires from before and after mRNA vaccination were compared in COVID-19 convalescent patients and in infection-naive vaccine recipients. Altogether, some ten COVID-19 convalescent patients and 4 SARS-CoV-2-naive healthy vaccine recipients made up the full study. In the study, cultures from other donors were sequenced using the Oncomine TCR Beta short-read assay on an Illumina iSeq 100.

Points the paper makes about the study in general: Clones induced by infection and clones induced by vaccination both contracted markedly at late timepoints after vaccination, which fits with T cell responses waning over time. The study was limited by a small number of convalescent patients, and early post-infection timepoints were lacking. In healthy vaccine recipients, vaccine-induced clones were almost all SARS-CoV-2 mono-reactive, with only 1 of 255 being cross-reactive with common cold coronaviruses.

The protocol used for the library was the immunoSEQ multiplex PCR assay. DNA from the CD4+ T cells that had been cultured and isolated underwent TCR beta CDR3 sequencing. As for how the authors treated the data: The analysis removed non-productive TCR sequences, trimmed reads to the CDR3 region, and retained only CDR3s that were 7 or more amino acids long. Antigen-specific clonotypes were identified using the MANAFEST web app by comparison of expansion in peptide wells against reference cultures. For clones to be considered positive, expansion at FDR<0.05 versus reference and all other wells, an odds ratio above 5, and a frequency above 0.1% in two replicate wells were required. Clonotypes significantly expanded in SARS-CoV-2 spike wells and in at least one common cold coronavirus spike condition were defined as cross-reactive. CDR3 similarity was assessed by Levenshtein distance with the stringdist R package, and unrooted trees were built with ape in R 3.6.1. Imported from immuneACCESS, the table was reduced by TCRdb to in-frame sequences with V and J called. These copies leave out some clones; in studies compared against another copy, an unresolved V gene accounts for under half, and the cause of the remainder is not known. The DNA was the basis for D and trimming; V, J and clone size are from that table. This sample lists 37,000 or so clones; about 70% were detected once. The ten largest clones capture 14% to 15% of the sample.

A distance of 12 bases separates the germline ends of V and J, which lose 0 bases and 2 bases respectively. For CDR1 and CDR2, the germline V gene lists SGDLS and YYNGEE. Taken from cysteine to phenylalanine, the CDR3 has 16 residues. The DNA shown is the 48-base CDR3, in frame from base 1. In the ViraFEST assay, PBMC were stimulated with viral peptide pools, and TCR sequencing was then used to find antigen-specific CD4+ T cell clonotypes based on their expansion. After around eleven days of culture, CD4+ T cells were isolated with the EasySep CD4+ T cell isolation kit. The absence of prior SARS-CoV-2 infection in healthy vaccine recipients was confirmed by negative nucleocapsid antibodies before and after vaccination. Around 2.1 million PBMC per well were cultured with approximately 10 ug/ml peptides in IMDM containing about 5% human AB serum, approximately 9.1 IU/ml IL-2 and gentamicin. On days 3 and 7, half of the culture medium was replaced with fresh IL-2-containing medium. Unless noted otherwise, every peptide stimulation condition was grown in triplicate wells. Using Ficoll-Paque Plus gradient centrifugation, PBMC were separated from whole blood and then either used fresh or cryopreserved at -140C. Overlapping peptide pools spanned the spike proteins of SARS-CoV-2 and the common cold coronaviruses HCoV-NL63, HCoV-OC43 and HCoV-229E. The QIAamp micro DNA kit was used to extract genomic DNA from the cultured CD4+ T cells.

On this clone: There is no known antigen for this receptor. Base qualities were left out, and no much larger clone turns up one base away.

This TCR was recovered from a human donor who received a COVID-19 vaccine. The chain is made from TRBV9 and TRBJ1-3; no confident D gene assignment can be made. The sample consisted of CD4+ T cells from PBMCs cultured with HCoV-OC43 spike peptides, taken before COVID-19 vaccination. Taken with the paper, the label for cell subset or site translates to: HCoV-OC43 spike overlapping peptide pool stimulation. The DNA sequence is TGTGCCAGCAGCGTAGGTGGAGGGTCTACTGGAAACACCATATATTTT. Its protein is CASSVGGGSTGNTIYF.